The source of this T cell receptor beta chain is a study of blood T cell repertoires in COVID-19. Turning to the study itself: The study drew acute and convalescent COVID-19 samples from the United States, Italy and Spain. Sample material is recorded as cDNA or gDNA derived from T cells, B-cell-depleted T cells, or PBMCs.

Authors' analysis steps: Nucleated cell counts were estimated from reference gene primer amplification. Measured with immunoSEQ multiplex PCR; TCRdb has only the in-frame clones, and not every one. The DNA was the basis for D and trimming; V, J and clone size are from that table. Here the sample spans 60,000 to 65,000 clones, roughly 82% being singletons. V lost 0 bases and J lost 7, with 10 bases in between. Germline values: CDR1 SGHNT, CDR2 YYREEE (reference sequence). CDR3 length: 13 residues. The V call is TRBV5-4, the J call TRBJ1-2; D unclear. This TCR derives from a woman aged 60-75 years with acute or convalescent COVID-19. The sequencing input was peripheral blood. Written as DNA, the CDR3 is TGTGCCAGCAGCTTGGCTTCCAGCGGTGGCTACACCTTC. It is translated as CASSLASSGGYTF. Complete variable domain (other parts from reference TRBV5-4 and TRBJ1-2): ETGVTQSPTHLIKTRGQQVTLRCSSQSGHNTVSWYQQALGQGPQFIFQYYREEENGRGNFPPRFSGLQFPNYSSELNVNALELDDSALYLCASSLASSGGYTFGSGTRLTVV.